This TCR beta chain came from a study of vaccination and CD4 T cells after COVID-19. Study details: Cells were stimulated with overlapping spike peptides from SARS-CoV-2, HCoV-NL63, HCoV-OC43 and HCoV-229E.

Time point described: late sampling 161 to 241 days after vaccination in three convalescent patients. Treatment defined: roughly 10-day PBMC culture with coronavirus spike peptide pools or control peptides (ViraFEST assay). Positivity by PCR occurred from March to December 2020, a period that predated US Alpha, Beta and Delta variants. Culture of 2 million to 2.5 million PBMCs per well took place with around 10 IU/ml IL-2 and 8.5 to 10 ug/ml peptide pools. Half the growth medium was swapped for new IL-2 medium on days 3 and 7. Germline CDR1 MDHEN, CDR2 SYDVKM. The V end lost 10 bases, the J end lost 0 bases, and 16 bases lay between the germline ends. The CDR3 length is 15 residues. Sequence data for DNA of cultured CD4+ T cells were generated by the Oncomine TCR Beta short-read assay. TCRdb re-called the PCR reads through MiXCR, storing one row per CDR3 protein. The data show under 30,000 distinct CDR3 sequences, with roughly 38% seen just once and under 3.5% held by the top ten.

This clonotype was counted only a few times. The antigen remains unidentified. The source of this sequence is a human donor who had recovered from COVID-19. This specimen was CD4+ T cells from blood, cultured in vitro, taken about 7 months after SARS-CoV-2 vaccination. J is TRBJ1-5 and V is TRBV28, with D maybe TRBD1 (6 bases). The CDR3 nucleotides are TGTGCCACCTTAGGGGGGGTCGGTAGCAATCAGCCCCAGCATTTT. Its translation: CATLGGVGSNQPQHF.